Here is one TCR beta chain with its context. Antigen: not known. Germline V gene sequence: CDR1 SNHLY, CDR2 FYNNEI. This CDR3 spans 17 amino acids. The V end was cut by 4 bases, the J end by 3 bases, with 21 bases between. The treatment denotes: oral pan-JAK inhibitor, 5-10 mg twice daily. The entry originates in a study of CD8+ T cells in alopecia areata. General study points: Within the top 100, expanded CD8+ clones significantly decreased with tofacitinib, as did scalp clonality.

Extracted RNA was reverse transcribed into cDNA, the sequencing template. Profiling relied on immunoSEQ multiplex PCR, and the TCRdb table lists in-frame clones only, not all of them. The repertoire holds roughly 180,000 clones, with around half as singletons. The sequence was obtained from a human donor with alopecia areata. The chain recombines TRBV2 with TRBJ1-2, with TRBD1 as a possible D gene (5 bases). The source was CD8+ T cells sorted from blood, collected at week 24, from a patient treated with tofacitinib. The CDR3 sequence: CASSAPRDLGGYYGYTF. In nucleotides, the CDR3 is TGTGCCAGCAGTGCCCCTCGCGATCTGGGGGGATACTATGGCTACACCTTC.